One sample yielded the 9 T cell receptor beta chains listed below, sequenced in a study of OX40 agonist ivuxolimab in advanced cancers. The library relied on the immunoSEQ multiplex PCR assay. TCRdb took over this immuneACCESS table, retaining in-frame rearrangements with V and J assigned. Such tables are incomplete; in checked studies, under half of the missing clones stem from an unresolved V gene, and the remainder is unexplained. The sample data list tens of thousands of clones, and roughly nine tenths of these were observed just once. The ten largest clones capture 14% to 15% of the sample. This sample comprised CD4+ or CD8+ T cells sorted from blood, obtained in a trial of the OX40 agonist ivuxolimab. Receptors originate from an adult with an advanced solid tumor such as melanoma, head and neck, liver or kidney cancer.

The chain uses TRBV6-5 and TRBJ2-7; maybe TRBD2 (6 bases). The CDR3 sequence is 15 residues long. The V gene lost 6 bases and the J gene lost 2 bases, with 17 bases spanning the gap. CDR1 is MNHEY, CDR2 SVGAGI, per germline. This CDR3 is CASRRARDSPYEQYF. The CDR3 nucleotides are TGTGCCAGCAGGAGAGCCCGGGACTCCCCCTACGAGCAGTACTTC.

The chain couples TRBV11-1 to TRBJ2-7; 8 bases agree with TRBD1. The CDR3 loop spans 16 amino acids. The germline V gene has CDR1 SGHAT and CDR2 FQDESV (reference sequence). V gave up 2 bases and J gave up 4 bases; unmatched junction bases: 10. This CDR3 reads CASSLRGRGQSYEQYF. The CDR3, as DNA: TGTGCCAGCAGCTTACGAGGCAGGGGGCAAAGTTACGAGCAGTACTTC.

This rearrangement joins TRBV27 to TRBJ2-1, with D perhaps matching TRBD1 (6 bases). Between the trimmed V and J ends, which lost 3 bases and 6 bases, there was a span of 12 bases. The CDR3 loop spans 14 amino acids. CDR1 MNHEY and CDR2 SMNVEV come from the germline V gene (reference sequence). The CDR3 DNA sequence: TGTGCCAGCAGTTTCGGGACACGGGGCAATGAGCAGTTCTTC. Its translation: CASSFGTRGNEQFF.

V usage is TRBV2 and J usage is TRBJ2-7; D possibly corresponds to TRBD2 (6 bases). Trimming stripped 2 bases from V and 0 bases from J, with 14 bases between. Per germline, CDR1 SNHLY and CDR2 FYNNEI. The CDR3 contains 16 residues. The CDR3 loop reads CASSELGDWSSYEQYF. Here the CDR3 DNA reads TGTGCCAGCAGTGAATTGGGGGACTGGAGCTCCTACGAGCAGTACTTC.

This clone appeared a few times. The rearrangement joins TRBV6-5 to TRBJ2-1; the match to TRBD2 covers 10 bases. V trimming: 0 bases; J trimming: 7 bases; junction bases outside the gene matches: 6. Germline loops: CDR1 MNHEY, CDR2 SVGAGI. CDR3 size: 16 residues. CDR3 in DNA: TGTGCCAGCAGTTACTCGAGGCTAGCGGGAGTGAATGAGCAGTTCTTC. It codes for CASSYSRLAGVNEQFF.

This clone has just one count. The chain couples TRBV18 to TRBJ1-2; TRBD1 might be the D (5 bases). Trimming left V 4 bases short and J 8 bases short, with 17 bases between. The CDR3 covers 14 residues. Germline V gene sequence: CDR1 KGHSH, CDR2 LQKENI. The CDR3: CASSLGLPSRGYTF. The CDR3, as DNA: TGTGCCAGCTCACTGGGACTCCCTTCCAGAGGCTACACCTTC.

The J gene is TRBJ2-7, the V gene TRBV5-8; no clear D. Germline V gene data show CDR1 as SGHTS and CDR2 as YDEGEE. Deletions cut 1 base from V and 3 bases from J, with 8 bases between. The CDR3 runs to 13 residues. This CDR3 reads CASSLFFGYEQYF. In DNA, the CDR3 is TGTGCCAGCAGCTTGTTTTTCGGCTACGAGCAGTACTTC. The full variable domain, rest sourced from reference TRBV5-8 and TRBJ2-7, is EAGVTQSPTHLIKTRGQQATLRCSPISGHTSVYWYQQALGLGLQFLLWYDEGEERNRGNFPPRFSGRQFPNYSSELNVNALELEDSALYLCASSLFFGYEQYFGPGTRLTVT.

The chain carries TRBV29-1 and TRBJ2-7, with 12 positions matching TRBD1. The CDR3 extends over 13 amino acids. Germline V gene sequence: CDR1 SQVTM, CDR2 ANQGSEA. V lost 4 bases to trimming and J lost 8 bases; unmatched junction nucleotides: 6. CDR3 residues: CSVVGDRGLQQYF. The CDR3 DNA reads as TGCAGCGTTGTGGGGGACAGGGGGCTTCAGCAGTACTTC.

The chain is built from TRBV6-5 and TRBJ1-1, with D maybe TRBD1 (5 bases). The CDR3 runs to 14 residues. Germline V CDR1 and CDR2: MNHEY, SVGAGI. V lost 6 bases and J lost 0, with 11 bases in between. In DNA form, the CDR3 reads TGTGCCAGCAGCCTAAGGGGACTGAACACTGAAGCTTTCTTT. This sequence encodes CASSLRGLNTEAFF.